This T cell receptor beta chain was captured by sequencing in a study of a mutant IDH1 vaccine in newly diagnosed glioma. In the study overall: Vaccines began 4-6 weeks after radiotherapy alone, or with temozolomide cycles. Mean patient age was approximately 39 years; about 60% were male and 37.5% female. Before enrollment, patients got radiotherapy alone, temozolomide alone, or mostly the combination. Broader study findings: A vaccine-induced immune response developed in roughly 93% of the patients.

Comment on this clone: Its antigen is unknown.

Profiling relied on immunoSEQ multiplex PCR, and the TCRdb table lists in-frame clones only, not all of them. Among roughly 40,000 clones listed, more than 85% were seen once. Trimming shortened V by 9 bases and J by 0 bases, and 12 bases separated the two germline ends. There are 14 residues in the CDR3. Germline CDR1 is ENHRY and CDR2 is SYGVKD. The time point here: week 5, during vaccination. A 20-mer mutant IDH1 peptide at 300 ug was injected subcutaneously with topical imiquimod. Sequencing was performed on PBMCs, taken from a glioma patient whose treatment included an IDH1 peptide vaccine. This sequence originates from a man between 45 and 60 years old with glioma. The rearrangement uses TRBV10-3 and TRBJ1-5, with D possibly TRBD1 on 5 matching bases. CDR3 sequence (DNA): TGTGCCATACAGGACGGTTATAGCAATCAGCCCCAGCATTTT. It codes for CAIQDGYSNQPQHF.